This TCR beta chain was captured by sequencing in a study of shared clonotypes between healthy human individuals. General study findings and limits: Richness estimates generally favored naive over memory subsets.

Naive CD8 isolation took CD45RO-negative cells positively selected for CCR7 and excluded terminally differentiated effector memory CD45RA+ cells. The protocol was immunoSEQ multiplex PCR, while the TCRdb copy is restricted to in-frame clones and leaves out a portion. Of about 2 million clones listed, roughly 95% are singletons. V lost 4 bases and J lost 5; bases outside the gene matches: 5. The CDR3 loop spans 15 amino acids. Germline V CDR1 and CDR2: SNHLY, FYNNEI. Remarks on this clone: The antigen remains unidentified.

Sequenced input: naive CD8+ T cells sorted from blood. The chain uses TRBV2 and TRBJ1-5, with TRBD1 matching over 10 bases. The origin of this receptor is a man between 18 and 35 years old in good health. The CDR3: CASSGGQGGHQPQHF. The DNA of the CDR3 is TGTGCCAGCAGTGGTGGACAGGGGGGCCATCAGCCCCAGCATTTT.